One and the same sample provided the 13 T cell receptor beta chains below, sequenced in a study of T cell responses to AZD1222 COVID-19 vaccine. Measured with immunoSEQ multiplex PCR; TCRdb has only the in-frame clones, and not every one. The sample lists approximately 93,000 clones; about nine tenths were seen once. The specimen comprised peripheral blood, sampled 28 days after the second AZD1222 dose. These receptors came from an adult who received the AZD1222 COVID-19 vaccine.

The rearrangement joins TRBV7-9 to TRBJ2-2, with TRBD2 as a possible D gene (5 bases). The CDR3 covers 12 residues. The germline gives CDR1 SEHNR, CDR2 FQNEAQ (reference sequence). Trimming pared 3 bases from V and 8 bases from J, leaving 7 bases between. The CDR3 here is CASSFRGGELFF. DNA of the CDR3: TGTGCCAGCAGCTTCCGGGGAGGGGAGCTGTTTTTT.

The CDR3 region has the DNA TGTGCCAGCAGCTTGTACGACAGGGGCGATGAGCAGTTCTTC. Residues: CASSLYDRGDEQFF. The J gene is TRBJ2-1, the V gene TRBV5-6; 8 bases are shared with TRBD1. The CDR3 spans 14 residues. The germline V gene encodes CDR1 SGHDT and CDR2 YYEEEE. Trimming cost V 1 base and J 8 bases; bases outside gene matches: 5. Full variable domain (remainder filled in from reference TRBV5-6 and TRBJ2-1): DAGVTQSPTHLIKTRGQQVTLRCSPKSGHDTVSWYQQALGQGPQFIFQYYEEEERQRGNFPDRFSGHQFPNYSSELNVNALLLGDSALYLCASSLYDRGDEQFFGPGTRLTVL.

This chain uses TRBV5-6 with TRBJ1-2, with 7 bases that match TRBD1. This CDR3 is built from 15 residues. Trimming at V came to 5 bases and at J to 7 bases, leaving 14 bases not matched to a gene. CDR1 and CDR2 from the germline V gene are SGHDT and YYEEEE. Here the CDR3 DNA reads TGTGCCAGCAGAACGCAGACAGGGCCCATCGGTGGCTACACCTTC. Translated: CASRTQTGPIGGYTF.

A word on this clone: Other DNA sequences in this sample translate to the same CDR3. The rearrangement uses TRBV9 and TRBJ1-1; D remains ambiguous. The germline V gene has CDR1 SGDLS and CDR2 YYNGEE. Trimming took off 0 bases at V and 4 bases at J, with 10 bases between the two ends. This CDR3 is built from 14 residues. Here the CDR3 DNA reads TGTGCCAGCAGCGTAGGGGGTGGTGGCACTGAAGCTTTCTTT. It is translated as CASSVGGGGTEAFF.

The J gene is TRBJ1-2, the V gene TRBV25-1, with D tentatively TRBD1 (5 bases). There are 14 residues in the CDR3. Trimming removed 6 bases from V and 4 bases from J, with 15 bases in between. CDR1 is MGHDK and CDR2 is SYGVNS in the germline V gene. CDR3 region: CASSRDFGGYGYTF. CDR3 bases: TGTGCCAGCAGCCGGGACTTTGGCGGCTATGGCTACACCTTC.

J is TRBJ1-2 and V is TRBV9; D is ambiguous. Germline-derived CDR1 and CDR2 are SGDLS and YYNGEE. The V end lost 5 bases, the J end lost 2 bases, and 10 bases lay between the germline ends. There are 13 residues in the CDR3. This CDR3 reads CASSKSRNYGYTF. The CDR3 bases are TGTGCCAGCAGTAAATCTAGGAACTATGGCTACACCTTC.

The chain recombines TRBV10-3 with TRBJ2-5; possibly TRBD1 for D (7 bases). V gave up 6 bases and J gave up 4 bases, with 15 bases separating them. The V gene's germline CDR1 is ENHRY and CDR2 SYGVKD. CDR3 length: 14 residues. The CDR3 loop reads CAISLRQGGETQYF. The CDR3 nucleotides read TGTGCCATCAGCCTAAGACAGGGAGGAGAGACCCAGTACTTC.

This clone was seen a handful of times. The gene calls are TRBV4-1 and TRBJ1-2, with TRBD1 identical over 7 bases. Germline-derived CDR1 and CDR2 are MGHRA and YSYEKL. The CDR3 runs 16 residues. Trimming at V came to 0 bases and at J to 4 bases, leaving 8 bases not matched to a gene. The CDR3 reads CASSQDPRRQGYGYTF. The CDR3 bases are TGCGCCAGCAGCCAAGACCCTCGCCGACAGGGCTATGGCTACACCTTC.

This clone has just a few counts. The J gene is TRBJ2-1, the V gene TRBV12-3 or TRBV12-4, with 11 bases matching TRBD2. The CDR3 consists of 13 residues. V was clipped by 6 bases and J by 15 bases; unmatched bases: 10. Here the CDR3 reads CASRGDSGGVRFF. In DNA form, the CDR3 reads TGTGCCAGCAGGGGAGATAGCGGGGGGGTTAGGTTCTTC.

The chain employs TRBV28 and TRBJ1-4, with TRBD1 matching over 8 bases. The CDR3 is 15 residues long. Trimming took 5 bases from V and 4 from J; bases not matched to a gene: 6. Germline assignment: CDR1 MDHEN and CDR2 SYDVKM. CDR3 nucleotide sequence: TGTGCCAGCAGTGACAGGGGTTCGGGTAATGAAAAACTGTTTTTT. Translation: CASSDRGSGNEKLFF.

The chain uses TRBV2 and TRBJ1-1; D is uncertain. The CDR3 contains 12 residues. V lost 6 bases and J 11 bases, leaving 16 bases between the germline ends. Germline lookup yields CDR1 SNHLY and CDR2 FYNNEI. Written as DNA, the CDR3 is TGTGCCAGCAGGACCCATCGGCCGGATGCTTTCTTT. Protein sequence: CASRTHRPDAFF.

This chain joins TRBV6-5 and TRBJ2-2; D gene uncertain. CDR1 is MNHEY and CDR2 is SVGAGI in the germline V gene. CDR3 length equals 15 residues. V was cut by 1 base and J by 4 bases, with 10 bases left in between. CDR3 amino acids: CASSYLGRFTGELFF. The CDR3 DNA sequence: TGTGCCAGCAGTTACTTGGGCAGATTCACCGGGGAGCTGTTTTTT.

The sample holds one count of this clone. This chain connects TRBV6-4 to TRBJ2-1; perhaps D is TRBD1 or TRBD2 (5 bases each). V lost 3 bases and J 10 bases, leaving 16 bases between the germline ends. CDR3 length: 14 residues. Germline CDR1 MRHNA, CDR2 SNTAGT. Here the CDR3 reads CASSDGGSGKEQFF. In DNA form, the CDR3 reads TGTGCCAGCAGTGATGGGGGTTCCGGGAAAGAGCAGTTCTTC.